This T cell receptor beta chain stems from a study of blood T cell repertoires in COVID-19. Study summary: Samples taken during acute and convalescent COVID-19 were collected in the United States, Italy and Spain. The analysed material was cDNA or gDNA that came from T cells, B-cell-depleted T cells, or PBMCs.

Original analysis: Nucleated cell number was recorded as an estimate derived from reference gene primer amplification. Profiling relied on immunoSEQ multiplex PCR, and the TCRdb table lists in-frame clones only, not all of them. D and trimming were read from the DNA, whereas the V and J calls and clone size are those reported in that table. In the table there are about 120,000 clones, roughly four fifths of which are singletons. Source material: peripheral blood. This receptor was obtained from a man aged 50-59 years with acute or convalescent COVID-19.

CDR3 amino acids: CASSPRDFNSPLHF. The CDR3, as DNA: TGTGCCAGCAGTCCCCGGGACTTTAATTCACCCCTCCACTTT. The gene calls are TRBV6-5 and TRBJ1-6; D might be TRBD1 (5 bases). Germline lookup yields CDR1 MNHEY and CDR2 SVGAGI. The CDR3 is 14 residues long. Between the trimmed V and J ends, which lost 5 bases and 6 bases, there was a span of 11 bases.